This note documents a single TCR beta chain sequence. Its antigen is still unknown. V lost 0 bases to trimming and J lost 6 bases, with 14 bases between them. The CDR3 is 14 residues long. Germline lookup yields CDR1 GTSNPN and CDR2 SVGIG (reference sequence). TCRdb's table, derived via immunoSEQ multiplex PCR, lists solely in-frame clones and lacks some. The repertoire consists of about 79,000 clones, with roughly 85% occurring once and the leading ten covering over 4%. This sample is drawn from a study of OX40 agonist ivuxolimab in advanced cancers. Study information: An agonistic human IgG2 monoclonal antibody against OX40 (CD134) was given. At doses from 0.01 to 10 mg/kg, patients were given intravenous ivuxolimab every 2 weeks. Partial responses were achieved by three patients: one hepatocellular carcinoma, two cutaneous melanoma. The study, taken as a whole, reports: By week 6 at 0.1 to 3.0 mg/kg, blood CD4+ and CD8+ T cells had expanded clonally.

Sequenced material: CD4+ or CD8+ T cells sorted from blood, taken in a trial of the OX40 agonist ivuxolimab. This clonotype was obtained from an adult with an advanced solid tumor such as melanoma, head and neck, liver or kidney cancer. The rearrangement uses TRBV30 and TRBJ1-2; D uncertain. DNA of the CDR3: TGTGCCTGGAGTGTACTCAGTAGGGTCGATGGCTACACCTTC. Residues: CAWSVLSRVDGYTF. The full variable domain, rest sourced from reference TRBV30 and TRBJ1-2, is SQTIHQWPATLVQPVGSPLSLECTVEGTSNPNLYWYRQAAGRGLQLLFYSVGIGQISSEVPQNLSASRPQDRQFILSSKKLLLSDSGFYLCAWSVLSRVDGYTFGSGTRLTVV.